The clone carrying this T cell receptor beta chain has only one observation. Assay used: immunoSEQ multiplex PCR; TCRdb lists only in-frame clones, some missing. The sample has about 130,000 clones, about 90% seen once. The germline CDR1 and CDR2 sequences are SNHLY and FYNNEI. CDR3 size: 14 residues. The V end was cut by 1 base, the J end by 7 bases, with 13 bases between. This entry comes from a study of control samples from healthy donors and cancer patients. The chain carries TRBV2 and TRBJ1-1; D remains unclear. The specimen sequenced was blood. This clonotype was obtained from a woman between 50 and 59 years old in good health. CDR3: CASSEDSAYNEAFF. DNA of the CDR3: TGTGCCAGCAGTGAAGACAGTGCTTATAATGAAGCTTTCTTT.